The 5 T cell receptor beta chains below come from one sample, sequenced in a study of vaccination effects on CD4 cells after COVID-19. In the ViraFEST assay, antigen-specific CD4+ clonotypes were identified by expansion after peptide-pool stimulation. Cultured cells yielded isolated CD4+ T cells after nine to ten days. PCR-confirmed SARS-CoV-2 infection occurred in the person between March and December 2020. Only in-frame clones appear in the TCRdb table, and some are missing; sequencing was by immunoSEQ multiplex PCR. The sample includes roughly 26,000 clones, around 78% of them seen just once. For these receptors, no antigen is known. The source material was CD4+ T cells from PBMCs cultured with HCoV-NL63 spike peptides, sampled before COVID-19 vaccination. The source of these receptors is a human donor who had a prior SARS-CoV-2 infection.

V and J are TRBV9 and TRBJ1-2; D is unclear. Germline V gives CDR1 SGDLS, CDR2 YYNGEE. The V gene lost 3 bases and the J gene lost 8 bases, with 14 bases spanning the gap. This CDR3 is built from 13 residues. The CDR3 bases are TGTGCCAGCAGCGCCTCTTGGCCGGGGGGCTACACCTTC. Translated: CASSASWPGGYTF. Together with reference TRBV9 and TRBJ1-2, the CDR3 gives the full variable domain: DSGVTQTPKHLITATGQRVTLRCSPRSGDLSVYWYQQSLDQGLQFLIQYYNGEERAKGNILERFSAQQFPDLHSELNLSSLELGDSALYFCASSASWPGGYTFGSGTRLTVV.

The V gene is TRBV24-1, the J gene TRBJ2-2; the match to TRBD1 covers 10 bases. Looked up from germline, CDR1 is KGHDR and CDR2 is SFDVKD. The CDR3 runs to 15 residues. Unmatched junction bases numbered 4, after V lost 5 bases and J lost 5 bases. Written as DNA, the CDR3 is TGTGCCACCAGTGTGGGGACAGGGGATACCGGGGAGCTGTTTTTT. Its translation is CATSVGTGDTGELFF.

The chain links TRBV18 to TRBJ2-1; TRBD2 matches at 9 bases. The V gene's germline CDR1 is KGHSH and CDR2 LQKENI. With 4 bases clipped from V and 14 bases from J, the junction kept 9 bases outside the gene matches. This CDR3 has 13 residues. The CDR3 reads CASSRGLAGWEFF. CDR3 bases: TGTGCCAGCTCACGGGGGCTAGCGGGATGGGAGTTCTTC.

This chain uses TRBV7-2 with TRBJ2-3; D remains ambiguous. V lost 2 bases and J 3 bases, leaving 3 bases between the germline ends. This CDR3 region has 12 residues. Germline CDR1 is SGHTA and CDR2 is FQGNSA. Here the CDR3 reads CASSLPTDTQYF. The CDR3, as DNA: TGTGCCAGCAGCTTACCAACAGATACGCAGTATTTT.

V gene TRBV5-4 combines with J gene TRBJ2-3; 9 bases agree with TRBD2. Germline CDR1 reads SGHNT; CDR2 reads YYREEE (reference sequence). The ends lost 0 bases at V and 3 bases at J; junction bases unmatched: 5. The CDR3 is made up of 16 amino acids. The CDR3 DNA reads as TGTGCCAGCAGCTTGGGGCTAGCGGGGAGAACAGATACGCAGTATTTT. This translates into CASSLGLAGRTDTQYF.